This record looks at one T cell receptor beta chain sequence and its context. The sample originates from a study of shared clonotypes between healthy human individuals. Germline V gives CDR1 SGHAT, CDR2 FQNNGV. The CDR3 spans 14 residues. The V and J ends lost 1 base and 1 base respectively, with 5 bases between them. The donor population consisted of healthy HIV-negative adults with no recent acute infections or vaccinations. The study used 83 million or so PBMCs per unsorted sample for genomic DNA. At deep level, the assay was performed. Only in-frame clones appear in the TCRdb table, and some are missing; sequencing was by immunoSEQ multiplex PCR. The table includes 400,000 to 600,000 clones, about 79% detected once.

The chain combines TRBV11-2 with TRBJ1-3, with D unclear. The clonotype originates from a woman aged 40 to 49 in good health. Some clones in this sample may be carry-over from other donors' samples. Sequenced sample: PBMCs. Here the CDR3 DNA reads TGTGCCAGCAGCTTAGCGACGTCTGGAAACACCATATATTTT. The encoded protein is CASSLATSGNTIYF. The variable domain in full, completed from reference TRBV11-2 and TRBJ1-3, reads EAGVAQSPRYKIIEKRQSVAFWCNPISGHATLYWYQQILGQGPKLLIQFQNNGVVDDSQLPKDRFSAERLKGVDSTLKIQPAKLEDSAVYLCASSLATSGNTIYFGEGSWLTVV.